Given below is one T cell receptor (beta chain) in context. The sample belongs to a study of blood T cell repertoires in COVID-19. Per the study methods: Reference gene primers were amplified, and this amplification served to estimate nucleated cell counts. This table comes from immunoSEQ multiplex PCR, and its TCRdb copy is limited to in-frame clones, with some not included. The V and J calls and clone size were taken over from that table, and D and trimming were inferred from the DNA. Of 120,000 or so clones listed, over 75% are singletons. Germline loops: CDR1 LNHDA, CDR2 SQIVND (reference sequence). V shed 7 bases, J shed 5 bases, and the junction held 6 bases outside the gene matches. The CDR3 covers 13 residues.

The specimen sequenced was peripheral blood. The chain recombines TRBV19 with TRBJ1-2, with TRBD1 matching 8 bases. The sequence derives from a woman aged 80 or over with active or convalescent COVID-19. CDR3 sequence (DNA): TGTGCCAGTACCCCGGACAGGGTTTATGGCTACACCTTC. It codes for CASTPDRVYGYTF.